This T cell receptor beta chain came from a study of graft-versus-host responses after intestinal transplantation. Study summary: Every recipient underwent anti-thymocyte globulin induction, then tacrolimus and steroids for two to three years. Whole-study findings and limits: Peak circulating GvH clone levels tracked with early post-transplant HvG declines.

A note on this clone: Antigen: not known.

Assay: immunoSEQ multiplex PCR; the TCRdb copy retains only in-frame clones and omits some. The sample contains 50,000 to 60,000 clones, around nine tenths of which appear only once. This CDR3 has 16 residues. V was cut by 4 bases and J by 4 bases, with 19 bases left in between. Per the germline V gene, CDR1 is SGHRS and CDR2 is YFSETQ. The chain couples TRBV5-1 to TRBJ2-3; TRBD1 or TRBD2 may be the D gene (6 bases each). The sequence came from a human donor who was the organ donor for an intestinal transplant. The sequences come from unstimulated CD4+ T cells sorted from spleen or lymph node cells, collected before transplant. The CDR3, as DNA: TGCGCCAGCAGCCGGGGGCGGACAGTCGAGGCAGATACGCAGTATTTT. The encoded protein is CASSRGRTVEADTQYF.